The 21 T cell receptor beta chains below were found in one sample sequenced in a study of blood T cells in healthy people across ages. With a J-beta primer mix and a sample-barcoded 5' primer, a second PCR ran about 6 to 11 cycles. A single record per CDR3 protein comes from TCRdb applying MiXCR to the 5' RACE reads. The sample lists approximately 810,000 distinct CDR3 sequences; more than 25% were seen once. The sequenced sample consisted of blood. Receptors originate from a woman of 80 years or more in good health.

As for this clonotype: A read error may be the cause here, since a much bigger clone is one base away. The chain couples TRBV27 to TRBJ2-5; D possibly uses TRBD1 or TRBD2 (5 bases each). The germline gives CDR1 MNHEY, CDR2 SMNVEV (reference sequence). CDR3 length equals 14 residues. Here the CDR3 DNA reads TGTGCCGGCAGTCTTGCAGGGACCCTTGGGACCCAGTACTTC. Translation: CAGSLAGTLGTQYF.

The J gene is TRBJ1-6, the V gene TRBV27, with a tentative D call TRBD1 (6 bases). This CDR3 region has 14 residues. Germline V gene lookup returns CDR1 MNHEY and CDR2 SMNVEV (reference sequence). V was pared by 6 bases and J by 9 bases, with 15 bases between. CDR3 in amino acids: CASRTGDKGSPLHF. For the CDR3, the DNA is TGTGCCAGCAGAACCGGGGACAAGGGTTCACCCCTCCACTTT.

In this sample, this clonotype turned up a few times. This may come from a read error, since a much larger clone is one base off. The rearrangement joins TRBV4-1 to TRBJ2-1; maybe TRBD1 (5 bases). The end of the DNA fits TRBJ2-7 better, so the J call may be wrong. The CDR3 length is 16 residues. The germline CDR1 and CDR2 sequences are MGHRA and YSYEKL. CDR3 protein: CASSQAFRQSYNEQYF. CDR3 coding DNA: TGCGCCAGCAGCCAAGCATTCAGACAGTCCTACAATGAGCAGTACTTC.

This clonotype was counted ten times or more. The J gene is TRBJ2-1, the V gene TRBV20-1; 10 bases map to TRBD2. Germline V gene data show CDR1 as DFQATT and CDR2 as SNEGSKA (reference sequence). The V gene end was trimmed by 0 bases and the J gene end by 8 bases; junction bases not matched to a gene: 4. The CDR3 runs 14 residues. CDR3 nucleotides: TGCAGTGCTAGAGATCCTAGCGGGGGCGATGAGCAGTTCTTC. It codes for CSARDPSGGDEQFF.

The chain joins TRBV6-6 to TRBJ1-6; maybe TRBD1 (6 bases). Germline V gene data show CDR1 as MNHNY and CDR2 as SVGAGI (reference sequence). The CDR3 loop spans 12 amino acids. V lost 8 bases, J lost 7 bases, and 9 bases lay in between. CDR3: CASRTANSPLHF. The CDR3 DNA reads TGTGCCAGCCGGACAGCGAATTCACCCCTCCACTTT.

As to this clonotype: A much larger clonotype is one base distant, so this may be a read error. The chain is built from TRBV9 and TRBJ1-2; D unresolved. V was shortened by 0 bases and J by 3 bases, with 3 bases between the two germline ends. Germline V gene lookup returns CDR1 SGDLS and CDR2 YYNGEE. CDR3 length equals 12 residues. The CDR3 loop reads CASSVDHYGYTF. The CDR3, as DNA: TGTGCCAGCAGCGTAGATCACTATGGCTACACCTTC.

To note about this clonotype: At one end the junction does not follow the germline gene, possibly because of a read error. The chain is built from TRBV12-3 or TRBV12-4 and TRBJ2-3; 10 bases are shared with TRBD2. The length of the CDR3 is 15 residues. The CDR3 loop reads CASSHSGGAGDAQYF. The CDR3 nucleotides read TGTGCCAGCAGCCACAGCGGGGGGGCAGGAGATGCGCAGTATTTT.

This chain connects TRBV28 to TRBJ1-1; 7 nucleotides match TRBD1. The V gene's germline CDR1 is MDHEN and CDR2 SYDVKM. Trimming took 8 bases from V and 1 from J; bases not matched to a gene: 10. The CDR3 contains 15 residues. The CDR3 region is CASGEATGKNTEAFF. In DNA, the CDR3 is TGTGCCAGCGGGGAGGCGACAGGGAAGAACACTGAAGCTTTCTTT.

This clonotype occurred many times. DNA for the CDR3: TGCAGTGCTAGGAGGAACACTGAAGCTTTCTTT. Amino acid sequence: CSARRNTEAFF. The chain employs TRBV20-1 and TRBJ1-1; no clear D. Germline V CDR1 and CDR2: DFQATT, SNEGSKA (reference sequence). The CDR3 sequence is 11 residues long. The ends were cut back, 3 bases at V and 1 base at J, with 3 bases in the middle.

This chain uses TRBV27 with TRBJ2-1, with 8 nucleotides matching TRBD2. The CDR3 consists of 17 residues. CDR1 and CDR2 from the germline V gene are MNHEY and SMNVEV (reference sequence). Losses at the gene ends were 4 bases for V and 2 bases for J; bases not matched to a gene: 10. CDR3 residues: CASSSKASGLAYNEQFF. CDR3 bases: TGTGCCAGCAGTTCTAAAGCATCGGGACTAGCCTACAATGAGCAGTTCTTC.

This clonotype turned up a few times. This could be a read error, since a much larger clone is one nucleotide away. The genes are TRBV12-3 or TRBV12-4 and TRBJ2-1; 7 bases are shared with TRBD1. The CDR3 is 15 residues long. CDR3: CASSQTGWRYSEQFF. The DNA for the CDR3 is TGTGCCAGCAGTCAGACAGGGTGGAGGTACAGTGAGCAGTTCTTC.

V and J are TRBV12-3 or TRBV12-4 and TRBJ2-1; 13 nucleotides match TRBD2. J gave up 0 bases and V 6 bases, and 11 bases lay outside the gene matches. The CDR3 has 19 residues. The CDR3 sequence: CASSSQPGLAGRSYNEQFF. DNA of the CDR3: TGTGCCAGCAGCTCCCAACCGGGACTAGCGGGACGCTCCTACAATGAGCAGTTCTTC.

The chain joins TRBV20-1 to TRBJ1-2, with D maybe TRBD1 (6 bases). The germline V gene encodes CDR1 DFQATT and CDR2 SNEGSKA (reference sequence). V was shortened by 0 bases and J by 12 bases, with 11 bases between the two germline ends. The CDR3 runs 11 residues. This chain's CDR3 is CSARDPPGDTF. The CDR3 DNA is TGCAGTGCTAGAGATCCCCCAGGGGACACCTTC.

This clonotype was seen a handful of times. V gene TRBV9 combines with J gene TRBJ1-1, with D unclear. This CDR3 region has 13 residues. Deletions cut 7 bases from V and 1 base from J, with 11 bases between. Germline lookup yields CDR1 SGDLS and CDR2 YYNGEE. Here the CDR3 reads CASSTQENTEAFF. In nucleotides, the CDR3 is TGTGCCAGCTCTACCCAGGAGAACACTGAAGCTTTCTTT.

A remark on this clonotype: This may be a read error, as it is one base from a much larger clone. The gene calls are TRBV7-9 and TRBJ2-3; TRBD1 agrees at 8 bases. The junction had 14 bases not matched to a gene; V was cut back by 5 bases and J by 7 bases. The CDR3 loop spans 16 amino acids. Germline CDR1 reads SEHNR; CDR2 reads FQNEAQ (reference sequence). CDR3 bases: TGTGCCAGCAGCCCCGGGGGACAGGTAGGGGGAAATACGCAGTATTTT. It is translated as CASSPGGQVGGNTQYF.

Here the CDR3 DNA reads TGCAGTGCTAGCTCTCTCCAGGGGGAGGGCACTGAAGCTTTCTTT. Amino acid sequence: CSASSLQGEGTEAFF. This chain uses TRBV20-1 with TRBJ1-1, with 7 bases fitting TRBD1. This CDR3 spans 15 amino acids. The ends lost 3 bases at V and 4 bases at J; junction bases unmatched: 11. Germline values: CDR1 DFQATT, CDR2 SNEGSKA (reference sequence).

This clonotype was found a few times. At one end the junction does not follow the germline gene, possibly because of a read error. This sequence joins TRBV7-7 and TRBJ2-3, with D perhaps TRBD2 (6 bases). CDR3 length equals 14 residues. CDR1 SSHAT and CDR2 FNYEAQ come from the germline V gene (reference sequence). CDR3 sequence: CASSPGGASDTQYF. Here the CDR3 DNA reads TGTGCTAGCAGCCCTGGAGGGGCTTCAGATACGCAGTATTTT.

The CDR3 loop reads CASKSLGASQETQYF. The CDR3, as DNA: TGTGCCAGCAAGAGCCTAGGCGCCAGCCAAGAGACCCAGTACTTC. J is TRBJ2-5 and V is TRBV6-2 or TRBV6-3; D is undetermined. V gave up 7 bases and J gave up 1 base, with 16 bases separating them. The CDR3 runs 15 residues. Germline-derived CDR1 and CDR2 are MNHEY and SVGEGT.

This clonotype was seen once. The genes are TRBV6-2 or TRBV6-3 and TRBJ1-5, with D possibly TRBD1 on 6 matching bases. V was shortened by 7 bases and J by 3 bases, with 10 bases between the two germline ends. The CDR3 extends over 13 amino acids. Germline V gene data show CDR1 as MNHEY and CDR2 as SVGEGT. The CDR3: CASNGGPNQPQHF. CDR3 in DNA: TGTGCCAGCAATGGGGGCCCCAATCAGCCCCAGCATTTT.

This clonotype was counted many times. The chain carries TRBV27 and TRBJ1-2; D possibly corresponds to TRBD1 (6 bases). V was cut by 4 bases and J by 2 bases, with 26 bases left in between. Germline V gene lookup returns CDR1 MNHEY and CDR2 SMNVEV (reference sequence). The CDR3 runs to 19 residues. This CDR3 reads CASSSLPGQVMRQNYGYTF. CDR3 in DNA: TGTGCCAGCAGTTCACTCCCGGGACAAGTTATGAGACAGAACTATGGCTACACCTTC.

The chain is built from TRBV6-2 or TRBV6-3 and TRBJ2-1; 12 nucleotides align to TRBD2. This CDR3 comprises 19 residues. From germline, CDR1 is MNHEY and CDR2 SVGEGT. The V and J ends lost 4 bases and 4 bases, in that order; junction bases with no gene match: 14. This CDR3 reads CASSFRLAGAQGAYNEQFF. CDR3 nucleotides: TGTGCCAGCAGTTTCAGACTAGCGGGAGCACAAGGTGCTTACAATGAGCAGTTCTTC.